The 21 T cell receptor beta chains below were found in one sample sequenced in a study of T cells expressing NK-cell markers. TCRdb reprocessed the 5' RACE reads and keeps a single row for each CDR3 protein, giving no DNA. The sample table includes over 150,000 distinct CDR3 sequences. Sequenced sample: blood T cells: a sorted CD56 or NKG2C T cell subset, CD4+ or CD8+ T cells, or bulk PBMC T cells (not recorded which). The receptors were gathered from a man aged 18 to 69 in good health.

The V call is TRBV11-2, the J call TRBJ1-1; no DNA is available, so the TRBD1 call from TCRdb remains unchecked. The CDR3 covers 13 residues. Germline loops: CDR1 SGHAT, CDR2 FQNNGV. The CDR3 sequence: CASRKTGHTEAFF.

The chain recombines TRBV16 with TRBJ2-1; the TCRdb D gene call, TRBD1, has no DNA to confirm it. Germline V gives CDR1 KGHSY, CDR2 FQNENV. The CDR3 is 12 residues long. The CDR3 reads CASSHGGAEQFF.

This rearrangement joins TRBV6-2 or TRBV6-3 to TRBJ2-1; there is no DNA to check the TCRdb D call of TRBD1. CDR1 is MNHEY and CDR2 is SVGEGT in the germline V gene. The CDR3 spans 14 residues. CDR3 region: CASSYAGEYNEQFF.

The J gene is TRBJ1-5, the V gene TRBV29-1; the TCRdb D gene call, TRBD1, has no DNA to confirm it. The germline CDR1 and CDR2 sequences are SQVTM and ANQGSEA. CDR3 size: 14 residues. This chain's CDR3 is CSVMTGGHNQPQHF.

The chain links TRBV28 to TRBJ1-5; the D call of TRBD1 rests on TCRdb alone, since no DNA is present to check it. Germline V gene data show CDR1 as MDHEN and CDR2 as SYDVKM. The CDR3 extends over 14 amino acids. CDR3 sequence: CASRDPRSGQPQHF.

The chain employs TRBV6-1 and TRBJ2-7; lacking DNA, the TRBD1 call made by TCRdb goes unchecked. The CDR3 totals 15 residues. Germline loops: CDR1 MNHNS, CDR2 SASEGT. CDR3 region: CASSERDRYSYEQYF.

This chain links TRBV15 with TRBJ2-1; TCRdb indicates TRBD1, and absent DNA this call remains unverified. Germline lookup yields CDR1 LNHNV and CDR2 YYDKDF (reference sequence). This CDR3 comprises 15 residues. CDR3: CATSRVRDRENEQFF.

The chain's CDR3 is CSVEAGPDTQYF. J is TRBJ2-3 and V is TRBV29-1; TCRdb designates TRBD1, a call that cannot be tested without DNA. The germline CDR1 and CDR2 sequences are SQVTM and ANQGSEA. This CDR3 region has 12 residues.

The J gene is TRBJ2-1, the V gene TRBV6-1; TCRdb selects TRBD1, and the lack of DNA leaves this call unchecked. CDR3 length equals 13 residues. The germline V gene has CDR1 MNHNS and CDR2 SASEGT. CDR3 sequence reads: CAIRDTSYNEQFF.

The genes are TRBV7-9 and TRBJ2-2. From germline, CDR1 is SEHNR and CDR2 FQNEAQ (reference sequence). The CDR3 loop spans 16 amino acids. CDR3 residues: CASSPFPLANTGELFF.

The chain carries TRBV10-3 and TRBJ2-1. Germline CDR1 is ENHRY and CDR2 is SYGVKD. The CDR3 length is 13 residues. The CDR3 spells CAISGEAYNEQFF.

V and J are TRBV6-1 and TRBJ1-1; the D gene TCRdb calls, TRBD1, cannot be checked with no DNA. The CDR3 covers 14 residues. Per the germline V gene, CDR1 is MNHNS and CDR2 is SASEGT. CDR3 loop: CASSPRETGLEAFF.

This chain uses TRBV12-3 or TRBV12-4 with TRBJ1-2; TCRdb gives TRBD1 as the D gene, but with no DNA this cannot be confirmed. CDR3 length: 18 residues. CDR3 amino acids: CASSFPSSEGGGFGGYTF.

The chain links TRBV5-1 to TRBJ2-3; TCRdb proposes TRBD1, but this gene call is untestable without DNA. CDR1 and CDR2 (germline): SGHRS, YFSETQ. The CDR3 runs to 14 residues. The CDR3 sequence is CASSLGVGDYTQYF.

CDR3: CASSYEVRGRETQYF. V is TRBV6-5 and J is TRBJ2-5; TCRdb indicates TRBD1, and absent DNA this call remains unverified. Germline V gene sequence: CDR1 MNHEY, CDR2 SVGAGI. CDR3 length: 15 amino acids.

The chain joins TRBV9 to TRBJ1-1; the TCRdb D gene call, TRBD1, has no DNA to confirm it. The CDR3 spans 15 residues. CDR1 is SGDLS, CDR2 YYNGEE, per germline. CDR3 protein: CASSGTQGLGPEAFF. Supplemented by reference TRBV9 and TRBJ1-1, the full variable domain reads DSGVTQTPKHLITATGQRVTLRCSPRSGDLSVYWYQQSLDQGLQFLIQYYNGEERAKGNILERFSAQQFPDLHSELNLSSLELGDSALYFCASSGTQGLGPEAFFGQGTRLTVV.

The V and J genes are TRBV6-2 or TRBV6-3 and TRBJ2-3; with no DNA, the TCRdb D assignment of TRBD2 cannot be verified. The CDR3 contains 14 residues. Germline V gives CDR1 MNHEY, CDR2 SVGEGT. The CDR3: CASSRGLPADTQYF.

J is TRBJ2-3 and V is TRBV5-1; TCRdb lists TRBD2, though no DNA is available to test this call. This CDR3 has 18 amino acids. Germline CDR1 is SGHRS and CDR2 is YFSETQ. The CDR3 region is CASSLGGVAGENTDTQYF. Looking up the rest from reference TRBV5-1 and TRBJ2-3 gives the full variable domain: KAGVTQTPRYLIKTRGQQVTLSCSPISGHRSVSWYQQTPGQGLQFLFEYFSETQRNKGNFPGRFSGRQFSNSRSEMNVSTLELGDSALYLCASSLGGVAGENTDTQYFGPGTRLTVL.

The gene calls are TRBV12-3 or TRBV12-4 and TRBJ2-2; TCRdb indicates TRBD1, and absent DNA this call remains unverified. The CDR3 sequence is 16 residues long. The CDR3 loop is CASNKDRGRRTGELFF.

This sequence joins TRBV20-1 and TRBJ2-5; TCRdb returns TRBD1, unconfirmable since there is no DNA. The CDR3 loop spans 15 amino acids. Looked up from germline, CDR1 is DFQATT and CDR2 is SNEGSKA (reference sequence). CDR3: CSAKSGQGMAETQYF.

The chain recombines TRBV19 with TRBJ1-1. Per germline, CDR1 LNHDA and CDR2 SQIVND (reference sequence). The CDR3 is 17 residues long. The CDR3 sequence: CASSIIRLEGSNTEAFF.